The rows below give T cell receptor beta chains drawn from one sample of a study of response to subunit inactivated influenza vaccine. TCRdb processed the RT-PCR reads anew with MiXCR; each CDR3 protein has one entry. The sample records about 520,000 distinct CDR3 sequences, around 25% being singletons. The specimen was CD4+ T cells sorted from PBMCs, collected roughly 5 days after vaccination. The receptors were gathered from a man aged 45-65 years who received an inactivated influenza vaccine. The CDR3 runs from the conserved cysteine through the conserved F or W. A D gene is named only where the DNA matches it firmly.

v_gene: TRBV5-6
j_gene: TRBJ2-7
d_gene: NA
CDR3aa: CASRSRLGANYEQYF

v_gene: TRBV7-9
j_gene: TRBJ2-7
d_gene: NA
CDR3aa: CASSLQLDDSYEQYF

v_gene: TRBV4-3
j_gene: TRBJ2-7
d_gene: TRBD1
CDR3aa: CASSQRGQGLSYEQYF

v_gene: TRBV6-2/TRBV6-3
j_gene: TRBJ2-1
d_gene: NA
CDR3aa: CASGHYNEQFF

v_gene: TRBV20-1
j_gene: TRBJ2-7
d_gene: TRBD2
CDR3aa: CSASPYLGGRAYEQYF

v_gene: TRBV6-1
j_gene: TRBJ1-6
d_gene: TRBD1
CDR3aa: CASSPAHGTGGSPLHF

v_gene: TRBV7-9
j_gene: TRBJ2-1
d_gene: NA
CDR3aa: CASDLKGF

v_gene: TRBV6-2/TRBV6-3
j_gene: TRBJ2-1
d_gene: TRBD2
CDR3aa: CASTSRAGAGERGSYNEQFF

v_gene: TRBV5-1
j_gene: TRBJ2-5
d_gene: NA
CDR3aa: CASSLGKTPGETQYF

v_gene: TRBV15
j_gene: TRBJ2-2
d_gene: NA
CDR3aa: CATRPRVGNTGELFF

v_gene: TRBV6-2/TRBV6-3
j_gene: TRBJ1-5
d_gene: TRBD1
CDR3aa: CASSYSGQWQPQHF

v_gene: TRBV7-9
j_gene: TRBJ2-1
d_gene: TRBD2
CDR3aa: CASSPISGVQFF

v_gene: TRBV7-2
j_gene: TRBJ1-3
d_gene: NA
CDR3aa: CASSLESAGTGNTIYF

v_gene: TRBV20-1
j_gene: TRBJ2-5
d_gene: TRBD1
CDR3aa: CSATDRGGRETQYF

v_gene: TRBV20-1
j_gene: TRBJ2-3
d_gene: TRBD2
CDR3aa: CSAHPGLATGTDTQYF

v_gene: TRBV13
j_gene: TRBJ1-3
d_gene: NA
CDR3aa: CASSLTFSGNTIYF

v_gene: TRBV5-1
j_gene: TRBJ1-6
d_gene: NA
CDR3aa: CASSLRQEGSSPLHF

v_gene: TRBV9
j_gene: TRBJ2-2
d_gene: TRBD2
CDR3aa: CASSVELAGASNTGELFF

v_gene: TRBV5-1
j_gene: TRBJ2-3
d_gene: NA
CDR3aa: CASNVGGDTQYF

v_gene: TRBV11-2
j_gene: TRBJ2-1
d_gene: NA
CDR3aa: CASSLEAAGPNNEQFF

v_gene: TRBV20-1
j_gene: TRBJ2-1
d_gene: TRBD2
CDR3aa: CSAISSKGLAGPWGEQFF

v_gene: TRBV7-6
j_gene: TRBJ2-5
d_gene: NA
CDR3aa: CASSLDLRAETQYF

v_gene: TRBV7-2
j_gene: TRBJ2-3
d_gene: NA
CDR3aa: CASSLGFGYTDTQYF

v_gene: TRBV20-1
j_gene: TRBJ2-1
d_gene: TRBD2
CDR3aa: CSARFSGRVNEQFF

v_gene: TRBV7-8
j_gene: TRBJ1-3
d_gene: NA
CDR3aa: CASSLVQSGNTIYF

v_gene: TRBV12-3/TRBV12-4
j_gene: TRBJ2-2
d_gene: NA
CDR3aa: CASRGVGRKTGELFF

v_gene: TRBV4-3
j_gene: TRBJ2-7
d_gene: NA
CDR3aa: CASSQRDSSYEQYF

v_gene: TRBV25-1
j_gene: TRBJ1-5
d_gene: NA
CDR3aa: CASNAGNQPQHF

v_gene: TRBV18
j_gene: TRBJ2-2
d_gene: NA
CDR3aa: CASSPKGGAGSNTGELFF

v_gene: TRBV2
j_gene: TRBJ1-3
d_gene: NA
CDR3aa: CASSQAISGNTIYF

v_gene: TRBV7-2
j_gene: TRBJ2-5
d_gene: NA
CDR3aa: CASSYGVLKETQYF

v_gene: TRBV4-1
j_gene: TRBJ2-5
d_gene: TRBD1
CDR3aa: CASSQGQGRQTQYF

v_gene: TRBV20-1
j_gene: TRBJ2-6
d_gene: NA
CDR3aa: CSARDSRERGANVLTF

v_gene: TRBV3-1
j_gene: TRBJ2-1
d_gene: TRBD2
CDR3aa: CASSYGLGQSHEQFF